These 20 T cell receptor beta chains were all obtained from the same sample, sequenced in a study of vaccination and CD4 T cells after COVID-19. Cultured CD4+ T cell DNA underwent sequencing with the Oncomine TCR Beta short-read assay. TCRdb used MiXCR to reprocess the PCR reads, holding one entry per CDR3 protein. The profile covers roughly 25,000 distinct CDR3 sequences, with approximately 56% appearing a single time and 7.8% taken by the ten largest. Indicated treatment: approximately nine-day PBMC culture with coronavirus spike peptide pools or control peptides (ViraFEST assay). The antigens these receptors bind are not known. The sequenced material came from CD4+ T cells from blood, cultured in vitro. Source of these receptors: a human donor who had recovered from COVID-19.

The CDR3 DNA follows: TGTGCCAGCAGGCGGGAGAGAGGGGAGACCCAGTACTTC. Protein product: CASRRERGETQYF. This chain links TRBV6-2 or TRBV6-3 with TRBJ2-5; 7 bases match TRBD2. CDR1 and CDR2 (germline): MNHEY, SVGEGT. The CDR3 has 13 residues. Trimming removed 6 bases from V and 5 bases from J; junction bases left unmatched: 6.

In this sample, this clonotype turned up once. The chain is built from TRBV7-2 and TRBJ2-5; D is uncertain. Germline V gives CDR1 SGHTA, CDR2 FQGNSA. The V and J ends lost 1 base and 5 bases respectively, with 8 bases between them. The CDR3 spans 13 residues. CDR3 nucleotide sequence: TGTGCCAGCAGCTTAGTATCTGGGGAGACCCAGTACTTC. Residues: CASSLVSGETQYF.

The V call is TRBV6-2 or TRBV6-3, the J call TRBJ1-1; D may be TRBD1 (5 bases). There are 14 residues in the CDR3. V was cut by 1 base and J by 5 bases, with 11 bases left in between. CDR1 is MNHEY, CDR2 SVGEGT, per germline. CDR3 loop: CASSYYEGFTEAFF. The CDR3 DNA follows: TGTGCCAGCAGTTACTACGAGGGGTTTACTGAAGCTTTCTTT.

J is TRBJ2-7 and V is TRBV12-3 or TRBV12-4; TRBD2 aligns across 7 bases. The V and J ends lost 1 base and 2 bases, in that order; junction bases with no gene match: 8. This CDR3 is built from 16 residues. CDR3 sequence: CASSLVLASGAYEQYF. Here the CDR3 DNA reads TGTGCCAGCAGTTTAGTTCTGGCTAGCGGAGCCTACGAGCAGTACTTC.

The chain uses TRBV7-2 and TRBJ2-1, with 7 bases that match TRBD1. CDR3 length: 15 residues. Germline assignment: CDR1 SGHTA and CDR2 FQGNSA. J gave up 6 bases and V 6 bases, and 11 bases lay outside the gene matches. This CDR3 reads CASRSPGQWSNEQFF. The DNA of the CDR3 is TGTGCCAGCAGGTCTCCGGGACAGTGGTCCAATGAGCAGTTCTTC.

V and J are TRBV27 and TRBJ2-5, with 8 positions matching TRBD1. This CDR3 region has 15 residues. J was trimmed by 5 bases and V by 5 bases; bases with no gene match: 10. Germline CDR1 and CDR2: MNHEY and SMNVEV (reference sequence). The DNA for the CDR3 is TGTGCCAGCAGTCTTTTCCAGGGGGCCGGGGAGACCCAGTACTTC. It yields the protein CASSLFQGAGETQYF.

The V and J genes are TRBV6-1 and TRBJ1-5, with 8 bases that match TRBD1. CDR3 size: 17 residues. V shed 1 base and J 4 bases; nucleotides not matched to a gene: 9. Germline V gene lookup returns CDR1 MNHNS and CDR2 SASEGT. The DNA of the CDR3 is TGTGCCAGCAGTGAAGAAAGACAGACAGGGGCGAATCAGCCCCAGCATTTT. This sequence encodes CASSEERQTGANQPQHF.

The chain joins TRBV27 to TRBJ2-3; D may be TRBD1 or TRBD2 (5 bases each). V lost 7 bases, J lost 0 bases, and 8 bases lay in between. CDR3 length: 13 amino acids. In germline, CDR1 is MNHEY, CDR2 SMNVEV (reference sequence). The CDR3 sequence: CASTGRSTDTQYF. The CDR3 coding sequence is TGTGCCAGCACGGGACGGAGCACAGATACGCAGTATTTT.

V gene TRBV29-1 combines with J gene TRBJ2-3, with 10 positions matching TRBD2. This CDR3 is 14 amino acids long. J lost 3 bases, V lost 8 bases, and 8 bases had no gene match. Germline V gene sequence: CDR1 SQVTM, CDR2 ANQGSEA. In nucleotides, the CDR3 is TGCAGCTTGTCCTTGACTAGCGGGACAGATACGCAGTATTTT. It is translated as CSLSLTSGTDTQYF.

The chain is built from TRBV6-2 or TRBV6-3 and TRBJ1-2; 11 positions match TRBD1. The V gene's germline CDR1 is MNHEY and CDR2 SVGEGT. This CDR3 comprises 15 residues. V gave up 2 bases and J gave up 5 bases; unmatched junction bases: 4. CDR3 nucleotide sequence: TGTGCCAGCAGTTACCGTGGACAGGGGGCTTATGGCTACACCTTC. Its protein product is CASSYRGQGAYGYTF.

The rearrangement uses TRBV27 and TRBJ1-6; TRBD1 might be the D (6 bases). Deletions cut 6 bases from V and 9 bases from J, with 18 bases between. The CDR3 runs to 15 residues. Germline V lookup: CDR1 MNHEY, CDR2 SMNVEV (reference sequence). The CDR3 sequence: CASRGGAGLFSPLHF. The CDR3, as DNA: TGTGCCAGCAGGGGGGGGGCAGGATTGTTTTCACCCCTCCACTTT.

The rearrangement joins TRBV6-1 to TRBJ1-3; D is possibly TRBD1 (5 bases). The CDR3 spans 15 residues. Trimming took 6 bases from V and 4 from J, leaving 16 bases between them. CDR1 is MNHNS, CDR2 SASEGT, per germline. CDR3 residues: CASRLDGGGGNTIYF. The CDR3 nucleotides are TGTGCCAGCAGATTGGATGGGGGGGGAGGAAACACCATATATTTT.

The V call is TRBV20-1, the J call TRBJ1-1; TRBD1 matches at 9 bases. With 5 bases clipped from V and 0 bases from J, the junction kept 7 bases outside the gene matches. There are 15 residues in the CDR3. Germline values: CDR1 DFQATT, CDR2 SNEGSKA (reference sequence). The chain's CDR3 is CSARDRVRMNTEAFF. DNA for the CDR3: TGCAGTGCTCGGGACAGGGTGAGGATGAACACTGAAGCTTTCTTT.

The rearrangement links TRBV7-2 to TRBJ2-7; 13 bases map to TRBD2. Germline V gene sequence: CDR1 SGHTA, CDR2 FQGNSA. The trim removed 5 bases at V and 3 bases at J, leaving 7 bases unmatched. The CDR3 spans 16 residues. CDR3 nucleotide sequence: TGTGCCAGCAGCGGCCGGACTAGCGGGAGTATCTACGAGCAGTACTTC. Residues: CASSGRTSGSIYEQYF. Supplemented by reference TRBV7-2 and TRBJ2-7, the full variable domain reads GAGVSQSPSNKVTEKGKDVELRCDPISGHTALYWYRQSLGQGLEFLIYFQGNSAPDKSGLPSDRFSAERTGGSVSTLTIQRTQQEDSAVYLCASSGRTSGSIYEQYFGPGTRLTVT.

In its sample, this clonotype was seen a few times. This chain connects TRBV2 to TRBJ1-1; TRBD1 matches 11 bases. This CDR3 spans 14 amino acids. In germline, CDR1 is SNHLY, CDR2 FYNNEI. J lost 7 bases, V lost 7 bases, and 8 bases had no gene match. The CDR3 DNA follows: TGTGCCAGCAAAAGGACAGGGGGCCAGGGTGAAGCTTTCTTT. This translates into CASKRTGGQGEAFF.

The chain is built from TRBV12-3 or TRBV12-4 and TRBJ2-7, with D maybe TRBD2 (6 bases). The CDR3 totals 12 residues. The V end lost 7 bases, the J end lost 2 bases, and 9 bases lay between the germline ends. This chain's CDR3 is CASNTGAYEQYF. In nucleotides, the CDR3 is TGTGCCAGCAATACGGGGGCCTACGAGCAGTACTTC.

This sequence joins TRBV20-1 and TRBJ2-3; 9 bases match TRBD2. The CDR3 is 19 residues long. The ends lost 0 bases at V and 1 base at J; junction bases unmatched: 14. The germline V gene encodes CDR1 DFQATT and CDR2 SNEGSKA (reference sequence). CDR3 nucleotides: TGCAGTGCTAGAGACCCAAAGGCGCCCCGGACTAGCGGCACAGATACGCAGTATTTT. Its translation is CSARDPKAPRTSGTDTQYF.

The V and J genes are TRBV2 and TRBJ2-7; 10 bases align to TRBD1. The length of the CDR3 is 16 residues. The trim removed 4 bases at V and 4 bases at J, leaving 10 bases unmatched. Germline values: CDR1 SNHLY, CDR2 FYNNEI. CDR3 region: CASSVPTGGLVYEQYF. CDR3 DNA sequence: TGTGCCAGCAGTGTCCCGACAGGGGGCCTAGTTTACGAGCAGTACTTC.

The chain has TRBV28 and TRBJ1-5, with TRBD1 identical over 12 bases. V was clipped by 4 bases and J by 11 bases; unmatched bases: 12. The CDR3 is 16 residues long. Germline assignment: CDR1 MDHEN and CDR2 SYDVKM. The CDR3 DNA reads as TGTGCCAGCAGTTCTGCGCCCGGGGGACAGGGGGCGTCCCAGCATTTT. Encoded protein: CASSSAPGGQGASQHF.

This chain joins TRBV30 and TRBJ1-5; D remains ambiguous. V was pared by 0 bases and J by 1 base, with 13 bases between. The CDR3 covers 16 residues. Per the germline V gene, CDR1 is GTSNPN and CDR2 is SVGIG (reference sequence). CDR3 sequence: CAWSVYSGKSNQPQHF. In DNA form, the CDR3 reads TGTGCCTGGAGTGTTTACAGCGGGAAAAGCAATCAGCCCCAGCATTTT.